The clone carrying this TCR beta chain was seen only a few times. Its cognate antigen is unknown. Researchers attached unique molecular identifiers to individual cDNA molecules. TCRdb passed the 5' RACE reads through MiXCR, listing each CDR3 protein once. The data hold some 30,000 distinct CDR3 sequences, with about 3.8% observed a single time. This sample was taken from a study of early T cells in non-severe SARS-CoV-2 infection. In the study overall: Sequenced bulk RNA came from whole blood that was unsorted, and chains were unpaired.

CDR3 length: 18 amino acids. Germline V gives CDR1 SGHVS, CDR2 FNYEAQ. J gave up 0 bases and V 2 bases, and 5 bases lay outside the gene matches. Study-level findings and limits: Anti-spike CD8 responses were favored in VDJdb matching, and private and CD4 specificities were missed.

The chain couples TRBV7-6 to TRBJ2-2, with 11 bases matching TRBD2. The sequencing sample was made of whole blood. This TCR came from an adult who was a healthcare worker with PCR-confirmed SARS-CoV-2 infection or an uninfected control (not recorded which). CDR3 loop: CASSLWKTSGTNTGELFF. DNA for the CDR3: TGTGCCAGCAGCTTATGGAAGACTAGCGGGACGAACACCGGGGAGCTGTTTTTT.